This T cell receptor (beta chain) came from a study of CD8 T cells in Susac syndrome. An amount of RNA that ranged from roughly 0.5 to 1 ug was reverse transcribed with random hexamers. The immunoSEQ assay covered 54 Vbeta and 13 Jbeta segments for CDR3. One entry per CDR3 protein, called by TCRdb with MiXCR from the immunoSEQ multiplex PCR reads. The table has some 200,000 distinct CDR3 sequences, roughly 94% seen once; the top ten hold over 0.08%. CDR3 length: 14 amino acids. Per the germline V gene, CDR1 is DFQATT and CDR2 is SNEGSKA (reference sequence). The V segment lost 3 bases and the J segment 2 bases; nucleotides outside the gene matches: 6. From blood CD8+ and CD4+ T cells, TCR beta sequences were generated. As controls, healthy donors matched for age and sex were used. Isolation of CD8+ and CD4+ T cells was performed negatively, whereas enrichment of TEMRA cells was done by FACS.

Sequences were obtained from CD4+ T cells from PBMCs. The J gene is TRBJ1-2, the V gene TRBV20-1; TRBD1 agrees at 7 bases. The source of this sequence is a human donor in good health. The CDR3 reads CSASSQGGNYGYTF. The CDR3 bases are TGCAGTGCTAGTTCCCAGGGGGGGAACTATGGCTACACCTTC.